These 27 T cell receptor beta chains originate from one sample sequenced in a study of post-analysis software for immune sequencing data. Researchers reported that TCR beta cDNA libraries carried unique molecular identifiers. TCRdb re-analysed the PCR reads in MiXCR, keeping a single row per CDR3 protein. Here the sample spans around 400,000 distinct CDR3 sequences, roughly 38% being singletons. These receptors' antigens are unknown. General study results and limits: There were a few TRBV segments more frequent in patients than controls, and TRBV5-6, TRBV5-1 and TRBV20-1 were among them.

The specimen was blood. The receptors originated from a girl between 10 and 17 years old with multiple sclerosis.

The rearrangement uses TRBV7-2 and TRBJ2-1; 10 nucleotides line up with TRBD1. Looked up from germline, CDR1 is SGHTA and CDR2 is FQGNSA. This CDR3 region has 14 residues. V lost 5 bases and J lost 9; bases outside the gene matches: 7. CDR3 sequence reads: CASSPGQGVGEQFF. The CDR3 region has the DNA TGTGCCAGCAGCCCCGGACAGGGGGTGGGTGAGCAGTTCTTC.

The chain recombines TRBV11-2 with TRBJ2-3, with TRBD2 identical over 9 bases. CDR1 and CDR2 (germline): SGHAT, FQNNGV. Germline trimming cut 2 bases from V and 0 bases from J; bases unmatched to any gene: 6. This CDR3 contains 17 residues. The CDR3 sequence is CASSLSLAGESTDTQYF. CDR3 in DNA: TGTGCCAGCAGCTTATCCTTAGCGGGGGAGAGCACAGATACGCAGTATTTT. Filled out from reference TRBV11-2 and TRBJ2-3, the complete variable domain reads EAGVAQSPRYKIIEKRQSVAFWCNPISGHATLYWYQQILGQGPKLLIQFQNNGVVDDSQLPKDRFSAERLKGVDSTLKIQPAKLEDSAVYLCASSLSLAGESTDTQYFGPGTRLTVL.

In DNA form, the CDR3 reads TGTGCCAGCAGCTCCGGACAGGGTGAGAATCAGCCCCAGCATTTT. Translating it yields CASSSGQGENQPQHF. The gene calls are TRBV5-5 and TRBJ1-5, with TRBD1 identical over 8 bases. The CDR3 runs 15 residues. The J segment lost 4 bases and the V segment lost 3 bases, leaving 6 bases of the junction unmatched. Germline-derived CDR1 and CDR2 are SGHKS and YYEKEE (reference sequence).

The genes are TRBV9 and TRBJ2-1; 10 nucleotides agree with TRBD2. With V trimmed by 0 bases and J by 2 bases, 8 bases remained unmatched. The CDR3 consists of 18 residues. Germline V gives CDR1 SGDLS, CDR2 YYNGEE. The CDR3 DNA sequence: TGTGCCAGCAGCGTAGATCCTAGCGGGGGTGCTACCTACAATGAGCAGTTCTTC. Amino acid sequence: CASSVDPSGGATYNEQFF.

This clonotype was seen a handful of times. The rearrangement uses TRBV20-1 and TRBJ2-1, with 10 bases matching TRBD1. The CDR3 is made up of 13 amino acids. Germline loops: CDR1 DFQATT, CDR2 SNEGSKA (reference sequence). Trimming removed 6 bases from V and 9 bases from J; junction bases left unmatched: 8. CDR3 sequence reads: CSATGTGASEQFF. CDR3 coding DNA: TGCAGTGCAACCGGGACAGGGGCCAGTGAGCAGTTCTTC.

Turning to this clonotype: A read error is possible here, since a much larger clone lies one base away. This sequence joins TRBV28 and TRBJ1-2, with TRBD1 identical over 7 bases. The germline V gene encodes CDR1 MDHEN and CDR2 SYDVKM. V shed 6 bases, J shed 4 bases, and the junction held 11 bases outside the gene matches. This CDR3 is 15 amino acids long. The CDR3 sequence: CASRAGGPKGYGYTF. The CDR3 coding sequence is TGTGCCAGCAGGGCAGGGGGTCCAAAAGGCTATGGCTACACCTTC.

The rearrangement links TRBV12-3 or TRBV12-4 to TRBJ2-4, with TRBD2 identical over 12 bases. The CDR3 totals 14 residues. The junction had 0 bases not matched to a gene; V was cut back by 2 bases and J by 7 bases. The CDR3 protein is CASSLTSGGNIQYF. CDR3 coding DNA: TGTGCCAGCAGTTTAACTAGCGGGGGGAACATTCAGTACTTC.

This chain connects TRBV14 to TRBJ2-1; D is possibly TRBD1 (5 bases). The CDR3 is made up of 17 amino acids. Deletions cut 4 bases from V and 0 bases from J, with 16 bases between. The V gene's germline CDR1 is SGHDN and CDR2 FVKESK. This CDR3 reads CASSLVAGRSSYNEQFF. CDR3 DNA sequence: TGTGCCAGCAGCCTCGTGGCAGGGCGTAGCTCCTACAATGAGCAGTTCTTC.

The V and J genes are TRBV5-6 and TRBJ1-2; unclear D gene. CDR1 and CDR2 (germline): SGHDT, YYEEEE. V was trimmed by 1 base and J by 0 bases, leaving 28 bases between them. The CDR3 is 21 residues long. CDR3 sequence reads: CASSLPRWRGRYYPSNYGYTF. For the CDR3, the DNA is TGTGCCAGCAGCTTGCCCCGGTGGCGTGGTCGCTACTATCCTTCTAACTATGGCTACACCTTC.

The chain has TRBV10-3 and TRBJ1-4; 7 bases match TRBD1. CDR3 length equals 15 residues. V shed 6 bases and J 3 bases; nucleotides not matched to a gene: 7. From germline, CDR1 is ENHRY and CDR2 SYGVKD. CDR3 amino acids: CAISRTGESNEKLFF. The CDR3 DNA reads TGTGCCATCAGCAGAACAGGGGAGTCTAATGAAAAACTGTTTTTT.

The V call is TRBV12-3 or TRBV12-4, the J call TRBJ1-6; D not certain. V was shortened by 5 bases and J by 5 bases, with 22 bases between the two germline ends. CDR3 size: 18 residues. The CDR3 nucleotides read TGTGCCAGCAGTCTAGTGCCCCCTCTGAAGGACGATAATTCACCCCTCCACTTT. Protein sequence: CASSLVPPLKDDNSPLHF.

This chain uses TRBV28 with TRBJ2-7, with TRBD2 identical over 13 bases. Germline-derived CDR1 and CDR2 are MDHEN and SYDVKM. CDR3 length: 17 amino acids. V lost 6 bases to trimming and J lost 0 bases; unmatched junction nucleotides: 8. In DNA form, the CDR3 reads TGTGCCAGCAGGCCTCAGGGACTAGCGGGGCTCTCCTACGAGCAGTACTTC. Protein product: CASRPQGLAGLSYEQYF.

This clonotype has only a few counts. The CDR3 region has the DNA TGTGCCAGCAGCTTAGCGTCCGGTGAAAAACTGTTTTTT. This encodes CASSLASGEKLFF. The V call is TRBV7-8, the J call TRBJ1-4; D is undetermined. The CDR3 is 13 residues long. Trimming removed 0 bases at V and 7 bases at J, with 6 bases between. The germline V gene encodes CDR1 SGHVS and CDR2 FQNEAQ.

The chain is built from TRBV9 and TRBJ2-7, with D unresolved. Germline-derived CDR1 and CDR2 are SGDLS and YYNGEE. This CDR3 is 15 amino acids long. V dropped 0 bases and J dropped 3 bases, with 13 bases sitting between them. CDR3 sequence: CASSVGSDTLYEQYF. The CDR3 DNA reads TGTGCCAGCAGCGTAGGCTCCGACACCCTCTACGAGCAGTACTTC.

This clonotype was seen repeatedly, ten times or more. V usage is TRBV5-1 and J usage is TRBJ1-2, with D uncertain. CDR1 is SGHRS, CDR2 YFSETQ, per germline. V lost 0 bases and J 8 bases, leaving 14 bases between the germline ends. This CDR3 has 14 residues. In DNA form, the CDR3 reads TGCGCCAGCAGCTTGGCCTTAGGGTTCTGGGGCTACACCTTC. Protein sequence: CASSLALGFWGYTF.

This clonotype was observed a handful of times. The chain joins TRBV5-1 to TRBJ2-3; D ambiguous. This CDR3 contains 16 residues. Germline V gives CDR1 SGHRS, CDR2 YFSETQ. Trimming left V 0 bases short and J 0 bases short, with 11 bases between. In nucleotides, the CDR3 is TGCGCCAGCAGCTTGGCTACGTCAGGAAGCACAGATACGCAGTATTTT. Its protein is CASSLATSGSTDTQYF.

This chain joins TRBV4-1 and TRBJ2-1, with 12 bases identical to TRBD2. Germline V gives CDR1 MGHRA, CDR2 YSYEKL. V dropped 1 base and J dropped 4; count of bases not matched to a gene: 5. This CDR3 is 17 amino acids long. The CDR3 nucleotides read TGCGCCAGCAGCCAAGTGGGGCTAGCGGGGGGGTACAATGAGCAGTTCTTC. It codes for CASSQVGLAGGYNEQFF.

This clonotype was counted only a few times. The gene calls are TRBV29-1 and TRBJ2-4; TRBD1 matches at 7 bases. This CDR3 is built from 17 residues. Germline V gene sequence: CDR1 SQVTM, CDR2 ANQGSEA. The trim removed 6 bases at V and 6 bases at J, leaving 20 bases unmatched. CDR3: CSVSVEIGQVPSNIQYF. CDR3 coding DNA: TGCAGCGTCAGCGTTGAAATAGGACAGGTTCCATCAAACATTCAGTACTTC.

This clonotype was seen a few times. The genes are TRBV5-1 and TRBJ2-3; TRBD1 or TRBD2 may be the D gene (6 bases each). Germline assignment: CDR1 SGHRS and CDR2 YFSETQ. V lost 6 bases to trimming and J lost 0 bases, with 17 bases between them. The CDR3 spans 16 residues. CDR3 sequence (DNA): TGCGCCAGCACCCCCGGGGTGGGGGGCAGCACAGATACGCAGTATTTT. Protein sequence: CASTPGVGGSTDTQYF.

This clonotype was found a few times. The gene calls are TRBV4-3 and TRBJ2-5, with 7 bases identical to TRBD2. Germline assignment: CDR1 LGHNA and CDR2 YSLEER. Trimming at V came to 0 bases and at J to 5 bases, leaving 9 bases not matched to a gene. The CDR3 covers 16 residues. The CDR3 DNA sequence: TGCGCCAGCAGCCAAGATCAGGAGCGGGGATTGGAGACCCAGTACTTC. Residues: CASSQDQERGLETQYF.

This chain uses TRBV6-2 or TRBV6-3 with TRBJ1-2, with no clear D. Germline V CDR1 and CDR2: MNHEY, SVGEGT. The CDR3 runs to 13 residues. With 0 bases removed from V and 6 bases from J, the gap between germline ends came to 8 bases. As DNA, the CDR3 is TGTGCCAGCAGTTACTCGAGGACTAATGGCTACACCTTC. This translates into CASSYSRTNGYTF.

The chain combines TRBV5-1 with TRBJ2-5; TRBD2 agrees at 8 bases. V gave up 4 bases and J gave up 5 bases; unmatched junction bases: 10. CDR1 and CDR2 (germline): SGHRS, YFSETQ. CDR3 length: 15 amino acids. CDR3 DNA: TGCGCCAGCAGCGGTGCCGGGACTAGATGGGAGACCCAGTACTTC. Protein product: CASSGAGTRWETQYF.

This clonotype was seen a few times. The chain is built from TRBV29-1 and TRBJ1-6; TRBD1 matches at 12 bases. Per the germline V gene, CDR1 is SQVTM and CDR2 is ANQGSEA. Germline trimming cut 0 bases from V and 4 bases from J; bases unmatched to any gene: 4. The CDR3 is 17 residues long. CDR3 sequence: CSVEEGTGGGYNSPLHF. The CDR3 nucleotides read TGCAGCGTTGAAGAAGGGACAGGGGGCGGTTATAATTCACCCCTCCACTTT. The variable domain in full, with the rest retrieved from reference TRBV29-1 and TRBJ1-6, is SAVISQKPSRDICQRGTSLTIQCQVDSQVTMMFWYRQQPGQSLTLIATANQGSEATYESGFVIDKFPISRPNLTFSTLTVSNMSPEDSSIYLCSVEEGTGGGYNSPLHFGNGTRLTVT.

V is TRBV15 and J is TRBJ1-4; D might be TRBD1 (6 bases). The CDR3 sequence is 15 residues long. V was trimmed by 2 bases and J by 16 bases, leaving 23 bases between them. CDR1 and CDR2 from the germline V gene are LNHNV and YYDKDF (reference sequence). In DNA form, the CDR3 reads TGTGCCACCAGCAGATTGGACAGTAGTAATGAAAATAAGTTTTTT. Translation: CATSRLDSSNENKFF.

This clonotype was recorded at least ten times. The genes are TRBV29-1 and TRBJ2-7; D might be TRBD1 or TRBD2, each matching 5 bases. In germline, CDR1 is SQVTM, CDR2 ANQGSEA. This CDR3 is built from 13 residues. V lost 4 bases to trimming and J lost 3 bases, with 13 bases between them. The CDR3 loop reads CSVVGTAGYEQYF. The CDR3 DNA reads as TGCAGCGTTGTGGGGACCGCGGGCTACGAGCAGTACTTC.

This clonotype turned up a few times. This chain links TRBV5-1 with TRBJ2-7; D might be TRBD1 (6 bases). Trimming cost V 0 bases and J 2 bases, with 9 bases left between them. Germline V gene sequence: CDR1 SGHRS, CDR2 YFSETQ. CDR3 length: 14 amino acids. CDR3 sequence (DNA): TGCGCCAGCAGCTTGGTTCACAGGGCCTACGAGCAGTACTTC. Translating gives CASSLVHRAYEQYF.

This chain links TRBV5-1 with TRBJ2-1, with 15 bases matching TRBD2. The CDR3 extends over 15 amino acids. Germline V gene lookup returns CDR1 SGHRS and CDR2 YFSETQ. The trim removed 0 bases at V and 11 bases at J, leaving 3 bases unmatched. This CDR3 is CASSLAGLAGGQQFF. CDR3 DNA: TGCGCCAGCAGCTTGGCCGGACTAGCGGGGGGGCAGCAGTTCTTC. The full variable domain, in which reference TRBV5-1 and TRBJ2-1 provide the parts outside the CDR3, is KAGVTQTPRYLIKTRGQQVTLSCSPISGHRSVSWYQQTPGQGLQFLFEYFSETQRNKGNFPGRFSGRQFSNSRSEMNVSTLELGDSALYLCASSLAGLAGGQQFFGPGTRLTVL.